The present entry profiles one TCR beta chain with its context. The V and J ends lost 3 bases and 4 bases, in that order; junction bases with no gene match: 4. The CDR3 runs to 16 residues. The germline V gene encodes CDR1 MNHEY and CDR2 SMNVEV (reference sequence). As processed by the authors: Using reference gene primer amplification, nucleated cell counts were estimated. Here immunoSEQ multiplex PCR was the method, and the copy in TCRdb shows in-frame clones only, minus some. The V and J calls and clone size were taken over from that table, and D and trimming were inferred from the DNA. The repertoire includes over 200,000 clones, about 70% of them detected once, and 2.5% to 4% sits in the top ten. The sample originates from a study of blood T cell repertoires in COVID-19. At the level of the study: There were acute and convalescent COVID-19 samples, and they came from the United States, Italy and Spain. PBMCs, B-cell-depleted T cells, or T cells provided the cDNA or gDNA that made up the material.

The chain has TRBV27 and TRBJ2-1; TRBD2 aligns across 12 bases. Sequenced material: peripheral blood. This sequence originates from a woman of 80 years or more with acute or convalescent COVID-19. Here the CDR3 reads CASSFQTSGGYNEQFF. In DNA form, the CDR3 reads TGTGCCAGCAGTTTCCAGACTAGCGGGGGTTACAATGAGCAGTTCTTC.